This T cell receptor beta chain was retrieved from a study of blood T cell repertoires in COVID-19. The data were produced by immunoSEQ multiplex PCR, yet TCRdb's version contains in-frame clones alone and is incomplete. This sample carries roughly 180,000 clones, roughly 85% of them seen once, and the ten largest clones take around 18%. CDR1 and CDR2 (germline): WNHNN, SYGVQD (reference sequence). The CDR3 spans 19 residues. Trimming removed 5 bases at V and 3 bases at J, with 26 bases between. The sequencing sample was made of PBMCs or T cells enriched from blood (not recorded which). The rearrangement joins TRBV10-1 to TRBJ2-1, with a possible D match to TRBD2 (6 bases). This receptor was obtained from a man aged 60-69 years who had recovered from COVID-19. In DNA form, the CDR3 reads TGCGCCAGCAGTAAGGGACTCAACTTCCGAGATAAAAACTACAATGAGCAGTTCTTC. Its protein is CASSKGLNFRDKNYNEQFF.